Each of the 4 T cell receptor beta chains below was sequenced from the same sample in a study of CD8+ T cells in alopecia areata. In each case, RNA was isolated and then reverse transcribed into cDNA as the sequencing template. Using immunoSEQ multiplex PCR, the repertoire was profiled, and TCRdb retains in-frame clones only, with some absent. The top ten hold 1.2% of the sample, which has more than 200,000 clones, about two thirds seen once. Here the sequenced sample was CD4+ T cells sorted from blood, taken at week 0. These receptors originate from a human donor with alopecia areata.

This clone has only a few counts. The chain uses TRBV6-1 and TRBJ2-7, with unresolved D. The CDR3 totals 11 residues. Trimming removed 2 bases at V and 4 bases at J, with 3 bases between. Per germline, CDR1 MNHNS and CDR2 SASEGT. The CDR3 DNA is TGTGCCAGCAGTGAACGGTACGAGCAGTACTTC. This codes for CASSERYEQYF.

The J gene is TRBJ1-6, the V gene TRBV30; possible D gene TRBD1, 6 bases. The CDR3 totals 10 residues. The germline CDR1 and CDR2 sequences are GTSNPN and SVGIG (reference sequence). CDR3 in DNA: TGTGCATCGGGGGGCCCCATCTTCCACTTT. Translating gives CASGGPIFHF.

The V and J genes are TRBV4-1 and TRBJ2-1, with 9 bases lining up with TRBD2. Looked up from germline, CDR1 is MGHRA and CDR2 is YSYEKL. The CDR3 spans 16 residues. The ends lost 6 bases at V and 1 base at J; junction bases unmatched: 7. For the CDR3, the DNA is TGCGCCAGCAGGGATTTAGCGGGGGCATCCTACAATGAGCAGTTCTTC. Its protein is CASRDLAGASYNEQFF.

The sample holds a few counts of this clone. DNA of the CDR3: TGTGCCAGCAGCCTACAGGGGGCCTCCTACGAGCAGTACTTC. This encodes CASSLQGASYEQYF. The chain joins TRBV2 to TRBJ2-7; 9 bases are a match to TRBD1. The V gene's germline CDR1 is SNHLY and CDR2 FYNNEI. J lost 0 bases, V lost 6 bases, and 3 bases had no gene match. The CDR3 contains 14 residues.